This entry is about one TCR beta chain. Method: immunoSEQ multiplex PCR; TCRdb's copy keeps in-frame clones and lacks some. The sample carries about 180,000 clones, about 93% recorded once. The junction had 10 bases not matched to a gene; V was cut back by 5 bases and J by 3 bases. The CDR3 covers 16 residues. CDR1 and CDR2 (germline): SGHRS, YFSETQ. The data belong to a study of T cell responses to AZD1222 COVID-19 vaccine. The sequence was obtained from an adult who received the MenACWY meningococcal vaccine as a control. The specimen comprised peripheral blood, sampled 28 days after the second dose of the MenACWY control vaccine. The genes are TRBV5-1 and TRBJ2-4; TRBD1 aligns across 8 bases. CDR3 residues: CASSLPGQVDKNIQYF. The DNA for the CDR3 is TGCGCCAGCAGTCTACCGGGACAGGTTGACAAAAACATTCAGTACTTC.